The rows below give T cell receptor beta chains drawn from one sample of a study of T cell responses to AZD1222 COVID-19 vaccine. Repertoires were generated with immunoSEQ multiplex PCR, while TCRdb's copy carries only in-frame clones and drops some. The sample records over 100,000 clones, 91% being singletons. The sequenced sample was peripheral blood, obtained on day 0 of AZD1222 vaccination. These receptors were taken from an adult in good health. CDR3s include the opening cysteine and the closing phenylalanine or tryptophan. D genes are given only for firm matches. Not all rows give a size; the values are once, few, many and, for expanded clones, a class.

V gene,D gene,J gene,clone size,CDR3 protein,CDR3 DNA
TRBV2,.,TRBJ1-2,.,CASAGTGNYGYTF,TGTGCCAGCGCCGGGACGGGGAACTATGGCTACACCTTC
TRBV10-3,.,TRBJ1-5,.,CAITKEWDQPQHF,TGTGCCATCACTAAAGAGTGGGATCAGCCCCAGCATTTT
TRBV7-2,TRBD1,TRBJ2-7,.,CASSDRGSYEQYF,TGTGCCAGCAGCGACAGGGGCTCCTACGAGCAGTACTTC
TRBV5-6,.,TRBJ2-5,once,CASSLVGGQTQYF,TGTGCCAGCAGCTTGGTCGGGGGCCAAACCCAGTACTTC
TRBV5-6,TRBD2,TRBJ2-3,.,CASSFGSGSGPDTQYF,TGTGCCAGCAGCTTCGGTAGCGGGAGTGGCCCAGATACGCAGTATTTT
TRBV30,.,TRBJ1-6,.,CAWNRGYNSPLHF,TGTGCCTGGAATCGGGGGTATAATTCACCCCTCCACTTT
TRBV5-1,.,TRBJ1-4,.,CASSLGTSTNEKLFF,TGCGCCAGCAGCCTCGGGACTTCAACTAATGAAAAACTGTTTTTT
TRBV24-1,.,TRBJ1-4,.,CATGSLPGGAHLRNEKLFF,TGTGCCACCGGGAGCCTTCCGGGAGGGGCCCACCTGAGAAATGAAAAACTGTTTTTT
TRBV19,TRBD1,TRBJ1-5,few,CASSSSRQGVFSQHF,TGTGCCAGTAGTAGCTCCAGACAGGGGGTTTTTTCCCAGCATTTT
TRBV2,TRBD1,TRBJ1-2,.,CASSVFWDSTAYGYTF,TGTGCCAGCAGTGTTTTCTGGGACAGCACAGCCTATGGCTACACCTTC
TRBV5-4,.,TRBJ1-2,.,CASSQGLAEGGYTF,TGTGCCAGCAGCCAGGGGTTGGCTGAGGGAGGCTACACCTTC
TRBV2,TRBD1,TRBJ1-1,.,CASRRTGGVVTEAFF,TGTGCCAGCAGGCGGACAGGGGGAGTAGTCACTGAAGCTTTCTTT
TRBV12-3/TRBV12-4,.,TRBJ2-2,few,CASSLGTHGELFF,TGTGCCAGCAGCCTCGGGACTCACGGGGAGCTGTTTTTT
TRBV27,TRBD1,TRBJ1-4,.,CASSLKGATNEKLFF,TGTGCCAGCAGTTTAAAGGGGGCGACTAATGAAAAACTGTTTTTT
TRBV15,.,TRBJ1-1,once,CATSGRQMNTEAFF,TGTGCCACCAGCGGAAGACAGATGAACACTGAAGCTTTCTTT
TRBV10-1,.,TRBJ2-1,.,CASSDLTAVKEQFF,TGCGCCAGCAGTGACTTGACTGCCGTCAAGGAGCAGTTCTTC
TRBV3-1/TRBV3-2,.,TRBJ1-1,.,CASSDKLTEAFF,TGTGCCAGCAGCGACAAGCTCACTGAAGCTTTCTTT
TRBV6-1,.,TRBJ1-5,.,CASSENRRTQPQHF,TGTGCCAGCAGTGAAAACAGGAGGACCCAGCCCCAGCATTTT
TRBV12-5,.,TRBJ1-1,.,CASGLVGGTEAFF,TGTGCTAGTGGTTTGGTAGGCGGCACTGAAGCTTTCTTT
TRBV5-1,.,TRBJ1-1,.,CASSKDPNTEAFF,TGCGCCAGCAGCAAGGATCCGAACACTGAAGCTTTCTTT
TRBV27,.,TRBJ2-2,.,CASSLSVGMATGELFF,TGTGCCAGCAGTTTATCGGTAGGGATGGCCACCGGGGAGCTGTTTTTT
TRBV6-1,TRBD1,TRBJ1-3,.,CASSEPRGYAGNTIYF,TGTGCCAGCAGTGAACCCAGGGGGTACGCTGGAAACACCATATATTTT
TRBV15,.,TRBJ2-2,.,CATSRGPVNTGELFF,TGTGCCACCAGCAGAGGTCCAGTGAACACCGGGGAGCTGTTTTTT
TRBV4-2,.,TRBJ1-2,once,CASGDSNYGYTF,TGTGCCAGCGGCGACAGTAACTATGGCTACACCTTC
TRBV6-5,.,TRBJ1-6,.,CASSYQGRSNSPLHF,TGTGCCAGCAGTTATCAGGGACGGAGTAATTCACCCCTCCACTTT
TRBV5-1,.,TRBJ1-6,few,CASSQNRDSRYSPLHF,TGCGCCAGCAGTCAGAACCGGGACTCTCGTTATTCACCCCTCCACTTT
TRBV4-2,TRBD2,TRBJ2-3,.,CASRKREGPVDTQYF,TGTGCCAGCAGGAAGCGGGAGGGCCCGGTAGATACGCAGTATTTT
TRBV6-2/TRBV6-3,.,TRBJ1-6,.,CASSVGGPLHF,TGTGCCAGCAGTGTCGGTGGACCCCTCCACTTT
TRBV6-2/TRBV6-3,.,TRBJ1-3,.,CASSPIRSGNTIYF,TGTGCCAGCAGCCCGATCCGCTCTGGAAACACCATATATTTT
TRBV5-1,.,TRBJ1-2,once,CASSLNGDGGYTF,TGCGCCAGCAGCTTGAACGGGGATGGTGGCTACACCTTC
TRBV6-5,.,TRBJ1-1,.,CASKSGENTEAFF,TGTGCCAGCAAAAGTGGGGAGAACACTGAAGCTTTCTTT
TRBV25-1,.,TRBJ1-5,once,CASSELGREQPQHF,TGTGCCAGCAGTGAATTGGGCAGGGAGCAGCCCCAGCATTTT
TRBV6-5,.,TRBJ2-7,.,CASSPVKGGSYEQYF,TGTGCCAGCAGTCCCGTGAAGGGAGGATCCTACGAGCAGTACTTC
TRBV6-6,TRBD1,TRBJ1-1,.,CASLTGVNTEAFF,TGTGCCAGCCTAACAGGGGTGAACACTGAAGCTTTCTTT
TRBV4-1,.,TRBJ2-3,.,CASSRVEGSTDTQYF,TGCGCCAGCAGCCGCGTGGAGGGGAGCACAGATACGCAGTATTTT
TRBV19,.,TRBJ2-5,.,CASSYDGDNQETQYF,TGTGCCAGTAGTTACGACGGGGACAACCAAGAGACCCAGTACTTC
TRBV30,.,TRBJ1-2,.,CAWRTGDYGYTF,TGTGCCTGGAGAACAGGAGACTATGGCTACACCTTC
TRBV10-2,.,TRBJ2-2,.,CASSDKDLRPNTGELFF,TGCGCCAGCAGTGATAAGGATCTCCGGCCGAACACCGGGGAGCTGTTTTTT
TRBV9,.,TRBJ1-1,.,CASSARSQGNTEAFF,TGTGCCAGCAGCGCCCGATCACAGGGGAACACTGAAGCTTTCTTT
TRBV6-5,TRBD2,TRBJ2-1,.,CASSPQRGPNEQFF,TGTGCCAGCAGTCCCCAGCGGGGCCCCAATGAGCAGTTCTTC
TRBV5-1,.,TRBJ2-6,.,CASSLDRPSSGANVLTF,TGCGCCAGCAGCTTGGACAGGCCGAGCTCTGGGGCCAACGTCCTGACTTTC
TRBV3-1/TRBV3-2,.,TRBJ1-6,.,CASSQAATGPLHF,TGTGCCAGCAGCCAAGCGGCGACAGGACCCCTCCACTTT
TRBV3-1/TRBV3-2,.,TRBJ1-6,.,CASSQWSGQNSPLHF,TGTGCCAGCAGCCAATGGTCGGGGCAGAATTCACCCCTCCACTTT
TRBV30,.,TRBJ1-6,.,CAWDASGGSPLHF,TGTGCCTGGGACGCGTCGGGTGGTTCACCCCTCCACTTT
TRBV10-1,.,TRBJ1-1,.,CASSDSGKENTEAFF,TGCGCCAGCAGTGATTCGGGAAAAGAAAACACTGAAGCTTTCTTT
TRBV5-1,.,TRBJ1-2,.,CASSLSSTNYGYTF,TGCGCCAGCAGCTTGAGTAGCACGAACTATGGCTACACCTTC
TRBV7-9,.,TRBJ2-1,.,CASSLAGKVRDEQFF,TGTGCCAGCAGCTTGGCGGGAAAGGTCCGGGATGAGCAGTTCTTC
TRBV5-8,.,TRBJ1-3,once,CASSNYAGRSGNTIYF,TGTGCCAGCAGCAACTACGCCGGGAGATCTGGAAACACCATATATTTT
TRBV7-9,.,TRBJ1-2,.,CASRWDLNYGYTF,TGTGCCAGCAGGTGGGATTTGAACTATGGCTACACCTTC
TRBV19,.,TRBJ1-6,once,CASSIPGTGSPLHF,TGTGCCAGTAGTATACCGGGGACGGGATCACCCCTCCACTTT
TRBV7-9,.,TRBJ2-3,.,CASSLVGRSTDTQYF,TGTGCCAGCAGCTTAGTTGGCAGGAGCACAGATACGCAGTATTTT
TRBV19,.,TRBJ2-3,.,CASSTPRGGRGYTDTQYF,TGTGCCAGTAGTACCCCCCGAGGTGGGCGCGGATACACAGATACGCAGTATTTT
TRBV12-3/TRBV12-4,.,TRBJ2-5,.,CASSPGATQYF,TGTGCCAGCAGCCCAGGGGCGACCCAGTACTTC
TRBV5-5,.,TRBJ1-5,once,CASSISPGRNQPQHF,TGTGCCAGCTCGATTAGCCCAGGCCGGAATCAGCCCCAGCATTTT
TRBV7-9,.,TRBJ1-1,.,CASSFGGALEAFF,TGTGCCAGCAGCTTCGGGGGGGCTCTTGAAGCTTTCTTT
TRBV5-1,.,TRBJ2-1,once,CASSRYGSSYNEQFF,TGCGCCAGCAGTAGATATGGGAGCTCCTACAATGAGCAGTTCTTC
TRBV12-3/TRBV12-4,TRBD1,TRBJ1-2,.,CASRTGGNYGYTF,TGTGCCAGCAGGACAGGGGGTAACTATGGCTACACCTTC